The 16 T cell receptor beta chains listed next were all sequenced from one sample in a study of cytomegalovirus exposure and HLA in healthy donors. TCRdb's copy holds only in-frame clones and misses some; the assay was immunoSEQ multiplex PCR. The sample holds roughly 260,000 clones, 80% to 90% seen once. The sample comprised PBMCs. The origin of the receptors is a man aged 18-30 years in good health and CMV-seronegative.

This clone has only a few counts. The chain employs TRBV4-3 and TRBJ1-6; 9 bases line up with TRBD1. Germline V gene data show CDR1 as LGHNA and CDR2 as YSLEER. The V and J ends lost 3 bases and 11 bases, in that order; junction bases with no gene match: 11. CDR3 size: 16 residues. CDR3 in amino acids: CASSHVTGTGNPPLHF. DNA of the CDR3: TGCGCCAGCAGCCACGTCACCGGGACAGGGAACCCACCCCTCCACTTT.

V gene TRBV6-1 combines with J gene TRBJ2-5, with 7 bases fitting TRBD1. Germline V gives CDR1 MNHNS, CDR2 SASEGT. The CDR3 loop spans 13 amino acids. J gave up 1 base and V 4 bases, and 0 bases lay outside the gene matches. The CDR3 sequence is CASSGTGQETQYF. The CDR3 DNA reads as TGTGCCAGCAGTGGGACAGGCCAAGAGACCCAGTACTTC.

This chain joins TRBV9 and TRBJ2-5; 8 bases are shared with TRBD2. Germline values: CDR1 SGDLS, CDR2 YYNGEE. With 0 bases clipped from V and 5 bases from J, the junction kept 3 bases outside the gene matches. The CDR3 runs 14 residues. The CDR3, as DNA: TGTGCCAGCAGCGTAGAACGGGAGGGGGAGACCCAGTACTTC. Protein sequence: CASSVEREGETQYF.

The rearrangement links TRBV12-5 to TRBJ2-7; 7 nucleotides align to TRBD2. Germline assignment: CDR1 LGHNT and CDR2 FRNRAP. The CDR3 contains 14 residues. V lost 3 bases, J lost 3 bases, and 5 bases stayed unmatched. This chain's CDR3 is CASGFASGYYEQYF. For the CDR3, the DNA is TGTGCTAGTGGTTTCGCTAGCGGATACTACGAGCAGTACTTC.

V gene TRBV6-5 combines with J gene TRBJ1-2, with TRBD1 matching 7 bases. This CDR3 spans 14 amino acids. The junction had 6 bases not matched to a gene; V was cut back by 0 bases and J by 8 bases. The germline V gene encodes CDR1 MNHEY and CDR2 SVGAGI. This chain's CDR3 is CASSYSEGGNGYTF. CDR3 sequence (DNA): TGTGCCAGCAGTTACTCGGAAGGGGGCAACGGCTACACCTTC.

This chain links TRBV7-2 with TRBJ2-7, with D hard to call. The CDR3 is 14 residues long. Per the germline V gene, CDR1 is SGHTA and CDR2 is FQGNSA. V was trimmed by 8 bases and J by 0 bases, leaving 14 bases between them. In nucleotides, the CDR3 is TGTGCCAGCGCCCCAGGTCGTAACTCCTACGAGCAGTACTTC. It is translated as CASAPGRNSYEQYF.

The chain combines TRBV7-6 with TRBJ2-1, with TRBD1 matching 9 bases. The CDR3 length is 17 residues. V gave up 2 bases and J gave up 8 bases; unmatched junction bases: 13. Germline values: CDR1 SGHVS, CDR2 FNYEAQ. CDR3 sequence reads: CASSLYSGTGSGDEQFF. In DNA form, the CDR3 reads TGTGCCAGCAGCTTATATTCCGGGACAGGGTCCGGGGATGAGCAGTTCTTC.

The chain couples TRBV19 to TRBJ2-1, with TRBD1 as a possible D gene (6 bases). This CDR3 has 12 amino acids. V lost 6 bases and J lost 9, with 12 bases in between. The V gene's germline CDR1 is LNHDA and CDR2 SQIVND (reference sequence). CDR3 in DNA: TGTGCCAGTAGAAGGACAGTGGCTGAGCAGTTCTTC. This gives the protein CASRRTVAEQFF. Full variable domain (remainder filled in from reference TRBV19 and TRBJ2-1): DGGITQSPKYLFRKEGQNVTLSCEQNLNHDAMYWYRQDPGQGLRLIYYSQIVNDFQKGDIAEGYSVSREKKESFPLTVTSAQKNPTAFYLCASRRTVAEQFFGPGTRLTVL.

This clone was seen only once. CDR3 sequence reads: CASSPGHRYEQYF. CDR3 in DNA: TGTGCCAGCTCTCCGGGACACCGCTACGAGCAGTACTTC. The rearrangement uses TRBV25-1 and TRBJ2-7; D is perhaps TRBD1 (6 bases). Germline V gene lookup returns CDR1 MGHDK and CDR2 SYGVNS. The CDR3 length is 13 residues. V lost 8 bases and J 3 bases, leaving 14 bases between the germline ends.

There are a few counts of this clone. V and J are TRBV2 and TRBJ2-7; 7 bases line up with TRBD2. This CDR3 is 12 amino acids long. CDR1 and CDR2 from the germline V gene are SNHLY and FYNNEI. The V and J ends lost 11 bases and 3 bases, in that order; junction bases with no gene match: 7. The CDR3 loop is CAGGRGLYEQYF. For the CDR3, the DNA is TGTGCCGGGGGGAGGGGACTCTACGAGCAGTACTTC.

V and J are TRBV7-9 and TRBJ1-1; D is possibly TRBD1 (6 bases). V was trimmed by 5 bases and J by 3 bases, leaving 10 bases between them. Germline V CDR1 and CDR2: SEHNR, FQNEAQ (reference sequence). The CDR3 consists of 13 residues. The CDR3 nucleotides read TGTGCCAGCAGCCTGGACAGTTACACTGAAGCTTTCTTT. It translates to CASSLDSYTEAFF.

The genes are TRBV7-6 and TRBJ1-6; the match to TRBD1 covers 7 bases. Germline trimming cut 4 bases from V and 9 bases from J; bases unmatched to any gene: 9. CDR1 and CDR2 from the germline V gene are SGHVS and FNYEAQ. The CDR3 has 15 residues. CDR3 sequence (DNA): TGTGCCAGCAGCTCCGGACAGGAAGGGCGTTCACCCCTCCACTTT. This gives the protein CASSSGQEGRSPLHF.

This chain connects TRBV5-1 to TRBJ2-2; 11 bases map to TRBD1. The germline V gene encodes CDR1 SGHRS and CDR2 YFSETQ. The junction had 3 bases not matched to a gene; V was cut back by 3 bases and J by 5 bases. This CDR3 spans 15 amino acids. The CDR3 nucleotides read TGCGCCAGCAGCTGGACAGGGGGCTCGACCGGGGAGCTGTTTTTT. This sequence encodes CASSWTGGSTGELFF.

This chain connects TRBV9 to TRBJ2-2, with TRBD2 matching over 11 bases. Germline V gives CDR1 SGDLS, CDR2 YYNGEE. The CDR3 consists of 15 residues. V lost 0 bases, J lost 9 bases, and 4 bases stayed unmatched. CDR3 DNA: TGTGCCAGCAGCGTAGGACTAGCGGGACAGCGGGAGCTGTTTTTT. This encodes CASSVGLAGQRELFF.

This chain uses TRBV6-5 with TRBJ2-2; tentative D call: TRBD2 (6 bases). The V end lost 2 bases, the J end lost 4 bases, and 8 bases lay between the germline ends. The germline CDR1 and CDR2 sequences are MNHEY and SVGAGI. The CDR3 contains 14 residues. The CDR3 nucleotides are TGTGCCAGCAGTTACCAGGGAGGCACCGGGGAGCTGTTTTTT. It codes for CASSYQGGTGELFF.

In this sample, this clone turned up once. The chain links TRBV28 to TRBJ2-4, with a tentative D call TRBD1 (6 bases). Trimming took 2 bases from V and 3 from J, leaving 14 bases between them. This CDR3 contains 16 residues. Germline values: CDR1 MDHEN, CDR2 SYDVKM. The CDR3 nucleotides read TGTGCCAGCAGTTTAGCAGGACAGTTCGGCAAAAACATTCAGTACTTC. The encoded protein is CASSLAGQFGKNIQYF.